These T cell receptor beta chains were read from a single sample in a study of blood T cell repertoires in COVID-19. Sequencing was performed with immunoSEQ multiplex PCR; in TCRdb, only in-frame clones are kept and a portion is missing. Of under 250,000 clones listed, 88% are singletons. The sample comprised PBMCs or T cells enriched from blood (not recorded which). These receptors were taken from a woman aged 40 to 49 who had been exposed to COVID-19. The CDR3 runs from the conserved cysteine through the conserved F or W. The D gene is left open where the match is weak. The listing skips clone size in some rows; elsewhere it reads once, few, many or a size class.

D gene: .; clone size: .; V gene: TRBV5-8; J gene: TRBJ1-6; CDR3 length: 14; CDR3 DNA: TGTGCCAGCAGACCTCGTCTCAGTAATTCACCCCTCCACTTT; CDR3 protein: CASRPRLSNSPLHF
D gene: TRBD2; clone size: once; V gene: TRBV2; J gene: TRBJ2-1; CDR3 length: 16; CDR3 DNA: TGTGCCAGCGAGGGGTACAGCGGGGGCGTTTACAATGAGCAGTTCTTC; CDR3 protein: CASEGYSGGVYNEQFF
D gene: TRBD2; clone size: .; V gene: TRBV7-2; J gene: TRBJ2-3; CDR3 length: 17; CDR3 DNA: TGTGCCAGCAGCTTAGTGGGGACTAGCGGGGGGAAGTTACCGCAGTATTTT; CDR3 protein: CASSLVGTSGGKLPQYF
D gene: .; clone size: .; V gene: TRBV11-3; J gene: TRBJ2-5; CDR3 length: 15; CDR3 DNA: TGTGCCAGCAGCTTAAAATCGACTCGAGGCGAGACCCAGTACTTC; CDR3 protein: CASSLKSTRGETQYF
D gene: .; clone size: .; V gene: TRBV12-3/TRBV12-4; J gene: TRBJ2-1; CDR3 length: 11; CDR3 DNA: TGTGCCAGCAGTCCAGGGTATGAGCAGTTCTTC; CDR3 protein: CASSPGYEQFF
D gene: .; clone size: .; V gene: TRBV7-3; J gene: TRBJ2-1; CDR3 length: 15; CDR3 DNA: TGTGCCAGCAGCTCAGAAGGCTTGTGGGCCGATGAGCAGTTCTTC; CDR3 protein: CASSSEGLWADEQFF
D gene: TRBD1; clone size: few; V gene: TRBV2; J gene: TRBJ1-2; CDR3 length: 16; CDR3 DNA: TGTGCCAGCAGTGAAGACGGACAGGGCCTTTACTATGGCTACACCTTC; CDR3 protein: CASSEDGQGLYYGYTF
D gene: TRBD2; clone size: .; V gene: TRBV3-1/TRBV3-2; J gene: TRBJ2-7; CDR3 length: 18; CDR3 DNA: TGTGCCAGCAGCCAAGCCTACCTGGGAGGGGATAATCCCTACGAGCAGTACTTC; CDR3 protein: CASSQAYLGGDNPYEQYF
D gene: .; clone size: .; V gene: TRBV18; J gene: TRBJ1-5; CDR3 length: 15; CDR3 DNA: TGTGCCAGCTCACCGGCGGGGGGAGGATATCAGCCCCAGCATTTT; CDR3 protein: CASSPAGGGYQPQHF
D gene: .; clone size: once; V gene: TRBV6-5; J gene: TRBJ1-1; CDR3 length: 15; CDR3 DNA: TGTGCCATCACATTAGACAGCGAGATGAACACTGAAGCTTTCTTT; CDR3 protein: CAITLDSEMNTEAFF
D gene: .; clone size: .; V gene: TRBV11-2; J gene: TRBJ2-7; CDR3 length: 15; CDR3 DNA: TGTGCCAGCAGCCCGACGCAGGGTAAGAGCTACGAGCAGTACTTC; CDR3 protein: CASSPTQGKSYEQYF
D gene: TRBD2; clone size: few; V gene: TRBV2; J gene: TRBJ2-4; CDR3 length: 21; CDR3 DNA: TGTGCCAGCAGTGAAGCGGGGGGCTATGGACTAGCGGACCTAGCCAAAAACATTCAGTACTTC; CDR3 protein: CASSEAGGYGLADLAKNIQYF
D gene: TRBD1; clone size: .; V gene: TRBV4-1; J gene: TRBJ2-3; CDR3 length: 15; CDR3 DNA: TGCGCCAGCAGTCAAGACAGGGGGAATCTGGGTACGCAGTATTTT; CDR3 protein: CASSQDRGNLGTQYF
D gene: .; clone size: .; V gene: TRBV5-1; J gene: TRBJ2-1; CDR3 length: 17; CDR3 DNA: TGTGCCAGCAGCTCCCAGGGGCCGGGGGGATGGCCCAATGAGCAGTTCTTC; CDR3 protein: CASSSQGPGGWPNEQFF
D gene: TRBD1; clone size: .; V gene: TRBV28; J gene: TRBJ2-7; CDR3 length: 17; CDR3 DNA: TGTGCCAGCAGTTCCTCCCGCCTGAGACAGGGTATCTACGAGCAGTACTTC; CDR3 protein: CASSSSRLRQGIYEQYF
D gene: TRBD2; clone size: .; V gene: TRBV5-6; J gene: TRBJ2-2; CDR3 length: 14; CDR3 DNA: TGTGCCAGCAGCCCTAGCGGGAGGACCGGGGAGCTGTTTTTT; CDR3 protein: CASSPSGRTGELFF
D gene: .; clone size: .; V gene: TRBV6-5; J gene: TRBJ2-5; CDR3 length: 14; CDR3 DNA: TGTGCCAGCAGTCAGGGAGGACAAAAAGAGACCCAGTACTTC; CDR3 protein: CASSQGGQKETQYF
D gene: .; clone size: .; V gene: TRBV20-1; J gene: TRBJ2-7; CDR3 length: 10; CDR3 DNA: TGCAGTGCCAACTCCTACGAGCAGTACTTC; CDR3 protein: CSANSYEQYF
D gene: TRBD1; clone size: .; V gene: TRBV2; J gene: TRBJ1-5; CDR3 length: 15; CDR3 DNA: TGTGCCAGCAGTCCGGACAGGACGGGCGGTCAGCCCCAGCATTTT; CDR3 protein: CASSPDRTGGQPQHF
D gene: TRBD1; clone size: .; V gene: TRBV2; J gene: TRBJ1-5; CDR3 length: 17; CDR3 DNA: TGTGCCAGCAGTGATTCCGGGACAGCCCATAGCAATCAGCCCCAGCATTTT; CDR3 protein: CASSDSGTAHSNQPQHF
D gene: TRBD1; clone size: .; V gene: TRBV4-2; J gene: TRBJ1-1; CDR3 length: 15; CDR3 DNA: TGTGCCAGCAGCCAAGTGTCAGGGGGTGTCTCTCAAGCTTTCTTT; CDR3 protein: CASSQVSGGVSQAFF
D gene: .; clone size: .; V gene: TRBV28; J gene: TRBJ1-2; CDR3 length: 13; CDR3 DNA: TGTGCCAGCAGTTTATCGGGACTGGGGGGCTACACCTTC; CDR3 protein: CASSLSGLGGYTF
D gene: .; clone size: .; V gene: TRBV21-1; J gene: TRBJ1-4; CDR3 length: 14; CDR3 DNA: TGTGCCACCACGTCGGACAGCGAAAATGAAAAACTGTTTTTT; CDR3 protein: CATTSDSENEKLFF
D gene: TRBD1; clone size: few; V gene: TRBV19; J gene: TRBJ1-2; CDR3 length: 12; CDR3 DNA: TGTGCCAGTAGTGGGACAGCCTATGGCTACACCTTC; CDR3 protein: CASSGTAYGYTF
D gene: TRBD2; clone size: .; V gene: TRBV3-1/TRBV3-2; J gene: TRBJ2-1; CDR3 length: 17; CDR3 DNA: TGTGCCAGCAGCCAAGATCAACGGCTAGCGGGGTACAATGAGCAGTTCTTC; CDR3 protein: CASSQDQRLAGYNEQFF
D gene: .; clone size: .; V gene: TRBV3-1/TRBV3-2; J gene: TRBJ2-5; CDR3 length: 14; CDR3 DNA: TGTGCCAGCAGCCAAGAGCCCGGGTCGGAGACCCAGTACTTC; CDR3 protein: CASSQEPGSETQYF
D gene: TRBD1; clone size: .; V gene: TRBV27; J gene: TRBJ1-5; CDR3 length: 17; CDR3 DNA: TGTGCCAGCAGTTTATTAAGGGGACAGGGGGAACATCAGCCCCAGCATTTT; CDR3 protein: CASSLLRGQGEHQPQHF
D gene: .; clone size: .; V gene: TRBV14; J gene: TRBJ2-2; CDR3 length: 12; CDR3 DNA: TGTGCCAGCAGCCAAACTCGGTGGGAGCTGTTTTTT; CDR3 protein: CASSQTRWELFF
D gene: TRBD2; clone size: .; V gene: TRBV6-2/TRBV6-3; J gene: TRBJ2-2; CDR3 length: 18; CDR3 DNA: TGTGCCAGCACCCCCTGGAGAGCCGGGGGGGCCCACACCGGGGAGCTGTTTTTT; CDR3 protein: CASTPWRAGGAHTGELFF
D gene: .; clone size: .; V gene: TRBV7-2; J gene: TRBJ1-2; CDR3 length: 15; CDR3 DNA: TGTGCCAGCAGCACGTACAGGGAAGCTAACTATGGCTACACCTTC; CDR3 protein: CASSTYREANYGYTF
D gene: TRBD2; clone size: .; V gene: TRBV5-5; J gene: TRBJ2-5; CDR3 length: 17; CDR3 DNA: TGTGCCAGCAGCTCTGGGGCGGGTAGCGGGTACCAAGAGACCCAGTACTTC; CDR3 protein: CASSSGAGSGYQETQYF
D gene: TRBD1; clone size: .; V gene: TRBV7-3; J gene: TRBJ2-3; CDR3 length: 15; CDR3 DNA: TGTGCCAGCAGCTTAGACACAGGGGCCACAGATACGCAGTATTTT; CDR3 protein: CASSLDTGATDTQYF
D gene: TRBD2; clone size: .; V gene: TRBV3-1/TRBV3-2; J gene: TRBJ2-3; CDR3 length: 16; CDR3 DNA: TGTGCCAGCAGCCCTCGGCGGGGGATATTGAAAGATACGCAGTATTTT; CDR3 protein: CASSPRRGILKDTQYF
D gene: .; clone size: .; V gene: TRBV9; J gene: TRBJ1-6; CDR3 length: 14; CDR3 DNA: TGTGCCAGCAGCGTGAGGCAGCTGGATTCACCCCTCCACTTT; CDR3 protein: CASSVRQLDSPLHF
D gene: .; clone size: .; V gene: TRBV7-8; J gene: TRBJ2-1; CDR3 length: 13; CDR3 DNA: TGTGCCAGCAGCAACGGACAGCGCGATGAGCAGTTCTTC; CDR3 protein: CASSNGQRDEQFF
D gene: TRBD1; clone size: .; V gene: TRBV19; J gene: TRBJ2-5; CDR3 length: 19; CDR3 DNA: TGTGCCAGTAGTATACCGAACAACCCCGCAGGGGGCAGCGGAGAGACCCAGTACTTC; CDR3 protein: CASSIPNNPAGGSGETQYF
D gene: TRBD1; clone size: once; V gene: TRBV29-1; J gene: TRBJ2-1; CDR3 length: 15; CDR3 DNA: TGCAGCGTACGTAAGGGACAGGGGGCATTTTATGAGCAGTTCTTC; CDR3 protein: CSVRKGQGAFYEQFF
D gene: TRBD1; clone size: .; V gene: TRBV4-2; J gene: TRBJ1-2; CDR3 length: 13; CDR3 DNA: TGTGCCAGCAGTTTCGACAGGGTGGTCGGCTACACCTTC; CDR3 protein: CASSFDRVVGYTF
D gene: TRBD2; clone size: .; V gene: TRBV5-3; J gene: TRBJ2-1; CDR3 length: 18; CDR3 DNA: TGTGCCAGAAGCTTTTTCGCAGTCAGCGGGAGAGGTGAAGATGAGCAGTTCTTC; CDR3 protein: CARSFFAVSGRGEDEQFF